The clone carrying this TCR beta chain was found many times. These data are taken from a study of regulatory T cells in long-lasting Graves disease. The overall study: Treatment with antithyroid drugs for over 5 years, together with positive TSH receptor antibodies, meant persistent Graves' disease.

Building of the TCR beta libraries involved iRepertoire HTBI primers and Arm-PCR of CDR3 regions. Each CDR3 protein gets one entry after TCRdb re-called the multiplex PCR reads with MiXCR. This table has around 460,000 distinct CDR3 sequences, 20% to 25% appearing once. This sample's time point: persistent/refractory GD, antithyroid drugs over 5 years with positive TRAb. There was RNA extracted from PBMCs, and the TCR library was made from it. This specimen consisted of peripheral blood mononuclear cells (PBMCs), obtained when the disease was refractory, from a patient treated with antithyroid drugs. The sequence was collected from a female donor with Graves disease.

The CDR3 DNA sequence: TGTGCCAGCACCTCGCGGGGGGGGGGCAACTATGGCTACACCTTC. It yields the protein CASTSRGGGNYGYTF. This chain uses TRBV28 with TRBJ1-2; a weak D match, TRBD1 (6 bases). With 7 bases removed from V and 2 bases from J, the gap between germline ends came to 17 bases. Germline V gene data show CDR1 as MDHEN and CDR2 as SYDVKM. The CDR3 loop spans 15 amino acids.